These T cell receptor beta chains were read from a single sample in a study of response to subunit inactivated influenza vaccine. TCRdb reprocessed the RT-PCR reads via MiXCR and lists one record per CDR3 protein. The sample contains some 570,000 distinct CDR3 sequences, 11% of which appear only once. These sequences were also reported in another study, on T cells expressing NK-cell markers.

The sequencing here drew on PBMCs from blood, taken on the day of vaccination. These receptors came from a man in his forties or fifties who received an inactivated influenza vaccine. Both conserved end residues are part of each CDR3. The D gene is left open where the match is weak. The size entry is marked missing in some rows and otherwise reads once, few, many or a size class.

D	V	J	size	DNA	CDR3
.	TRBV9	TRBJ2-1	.	TGTGCCAGCAGCCCCACGGGCCGGCATGAGCAGTTCTTC	CASSPTGRHEQFF
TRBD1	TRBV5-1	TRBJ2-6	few	TGCGCCAGCAGCTTCGGACAGGGAGGCAACTCTGGGGCCAACGTCCTGACTTTC	CASSFGQGGNSGANVLTF
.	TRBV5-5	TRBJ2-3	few	TGTGCCAGCAGCTTGGCCGTTGCCACAGATACGCAGTATTTT	CASSLAVATDTQYF
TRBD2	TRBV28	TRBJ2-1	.	TGTGCCAGCAGTTTAAAGACTAGCGGGAGTAGTAGCAATGAGCAGTTCTTC	CASSLKTSGSSSNEQFF
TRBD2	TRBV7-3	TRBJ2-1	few	TGTGCCAGCAGCTCCGCGGGAGCTGGATACAATGAGCAGTTCTTC	CASSSAGAGYNEQFF
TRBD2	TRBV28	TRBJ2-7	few	TGTGCCAGCAGTACCCCTAGCGGGACCCTCTACGAGCAGTACTTC	CASSTPSGTLYEQYF
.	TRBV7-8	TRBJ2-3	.	TGTGCCAGCGCTCGGAGCACAGATACGCAGTATTTT	CASARSTDTQYF
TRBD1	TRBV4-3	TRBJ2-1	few	TGCGCCAGCAGCCAAGCTTACCGGACAGGGGGATACGACAATGAGCAGTTCTTC	CASSQAYRTGGYDNEQFF
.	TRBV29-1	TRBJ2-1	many	TGCAGCGCCTGGGAGCTCGGCAATGAGCAGTTCTTC	CSAWELGNEQFF
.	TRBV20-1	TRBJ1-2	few	TGCAGTGCTAGCCCCCGACAGAGAAATGGCTACACCTTC	CSASPRQRNGYTF
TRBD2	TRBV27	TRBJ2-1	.	TGTGCCAGCATTCGGACTAGCGGGACCCCATTCAATGAGCAGTTCTTC	CASIRTSGTPFNEQFF
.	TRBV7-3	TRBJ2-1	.	TGTGCCAGCAGCTTAGGGGGGGCCATTGTAGATGAGCAGTTCTTC	CASSLGGAIVDEQFF
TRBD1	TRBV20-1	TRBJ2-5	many	TGCAGTGCTTCCGGGACAGGGCATCACCAAGAGACCCAGTACTTC	CSASGTGHHQETQYF
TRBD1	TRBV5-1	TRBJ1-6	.	TGCGCCAGCAGCTCTGACAGGGCTCGGGGGTCACCCCTCCACTTT	CASSSDRARGSPLHF
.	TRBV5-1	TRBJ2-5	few	TGCGCCAGCAACCTGGGAACCGCGGGCCAAGAGACCCAGTACTTC	CASNLGTAGQETQYF
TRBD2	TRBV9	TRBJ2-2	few	TGTGCCAGCAGCGTAGTAAGCGGGAGGAACACCGGGGAGCTGTTTTTT	CASSVVSGRNTGELFF
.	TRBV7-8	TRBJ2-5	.	TGTGCCAGCAGCCGTACAAGAGGGTGGGAGACCCGAGAGACCCAGTACTTC	CASSRTRGWETRETQYF
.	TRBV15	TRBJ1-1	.	TGTGCCACCAGCAGAGACGCGGGTGCAGCTTTCTTT	CATSRDAGAAFF
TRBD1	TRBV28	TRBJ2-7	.	TGTGCCAGCAGTTTATCCACGACAGGGGGTTTCTCCTACGAGCAGTACTTC	CASSLSTTGGFSYEQYF
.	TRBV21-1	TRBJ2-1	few	TGTGCCAGCAGCAAAGAGCAGTTCTTC	CASSKEQFF
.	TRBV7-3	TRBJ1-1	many	TGTGCCAGCAGCTTAGACAGTAACACTGAAGCTTTCTTT	CASSLDSNTEAFF
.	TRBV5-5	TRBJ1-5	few	TGTGCCAGCAGCCTAGGGGACGTCCGTAGCAATCAGCCCCAGCATTTT	CASSLGDVRSNQPQHF
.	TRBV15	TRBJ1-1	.	TGTGCCACCCAAGGCTACTTGAACACTGAAGCTTTCTTT	CATQGYLNTEAFF
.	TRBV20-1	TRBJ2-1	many	TGCAGTGCTAGAGATAACTCGCGCAGCTCCTACAATGAGCAGTTCTTC	CSARDNSRSSYNEQFF
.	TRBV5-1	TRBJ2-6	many	TGCGCCAGCAGCTTAATGACCTCTGGGGCCAACGTCCTGACTTTC	CASSLMTSGANVLTF
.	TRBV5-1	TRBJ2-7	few	TGCGCCAGCAGCTCGGACAACTCCTACGAGCAGTACTTC	CASSSDNSYEQYF
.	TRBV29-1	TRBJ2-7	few	TGCAGCGTTATAAGGACGGGCTACGAGCAGTACTTC	CSVIRTGYEQYF
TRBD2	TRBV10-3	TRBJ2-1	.	TGTGCCATCAGTGAGCGAGCTAGCGGGAGAGGCGATGAGCAGTTCTTC	CAISERASGRGDEQFF
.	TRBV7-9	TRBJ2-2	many	TGTGCCAGCGATCCCGGTACTACCAACACCGGGGAGCTGTTTTTT	CASDPGTTNTGELFF
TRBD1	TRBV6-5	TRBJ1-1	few	TGTGCCACCCGACAGGGATCCGCTGAAGCTTTCTTT	CATRQGSAEAFF
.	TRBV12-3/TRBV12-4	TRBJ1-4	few	TGTGCCAGCAGTCCCCGTCCCAACGCAGGGACTAATGAAAAACTGTTTTTT	CASSPRPNAGTNEKLFF
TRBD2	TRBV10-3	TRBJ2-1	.	TGTGCCATCAGTGAGACTATTTCTGCGGGGGGGCGAAATGAGCAGTTCTTC	CAISETISAGGRNEQFF
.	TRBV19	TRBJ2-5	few	TGTGCCAGTAGTTCAGGACAGCTGTACCAAGAGACCCAGTACTTC	CASSSGQLYQETQYF
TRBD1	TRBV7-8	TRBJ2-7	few	TGTGCCAGCACCCGGGACAGGTTATCCTACGAGCAGTACTTC	CASTRDRLSYEQYF
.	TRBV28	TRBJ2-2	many	TGTGCCAGCAGTCCTCAGGTCCGGGGGACCGGGGAGCTGTTTTTT	CASSPQVRGTGELFF
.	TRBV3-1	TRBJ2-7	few	TGTGCCAGCAGCCATAAACCTCGGGACCGCAGCTCCTACGAGCAGTACTTC	CASSHKPRDRSSYEQYF
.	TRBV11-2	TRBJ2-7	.	TGTGCCAGCAGCCCGCCGGGACACAACTACGAGCAGTACTTC	CASSPPGHNYEQYF
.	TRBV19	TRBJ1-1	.	TGTGCCAGTAGTATACCCCGGGGGGGTGGCACTGAAGCTTTCTTT	CASSIPRGGGTEAFF
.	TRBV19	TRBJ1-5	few	TGTGCCAGTAGTATAGCCGGGAGCAGCAATCAGCCCCAGCATTTT	CASSIAGSSNQPQHF
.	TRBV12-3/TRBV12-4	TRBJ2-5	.	TGTGCCAGCAGTTTTATGCGGGAGACCCAGTACTTC	CASSFMRETQYF
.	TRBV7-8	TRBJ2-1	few	TGTGCCAGCAGCGCAGGGGAGGGAAGCTCCTACAATGAGCAGTTCTTC	CASSAGEGSSYNEQFF
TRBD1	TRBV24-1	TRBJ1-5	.	TGTGCCATTGGCCGGGACAGGGCAGCCAATCAGCCCCAGCATTTT	CAIGRDRAANQPQHF
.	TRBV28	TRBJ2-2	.	TGTGCCAGCAGTTTTCCTACTGGCGGAGGGACCGGGGAGCTGTTTTTT	CASSFPTGGGTGELFF
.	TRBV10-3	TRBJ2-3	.	TGTGCCATCAGTGAGTACGATACGCAGTATTTT	CAISEYDTQYF
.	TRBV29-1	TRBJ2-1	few	TGCAGTTGCACCGGGACCAAACGTACGGATGAGCAGTTCTTC	CSCTGTKRTDEQFF
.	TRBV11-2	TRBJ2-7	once	TGTGCCAGCAGCTTAGTGTCACAGATGGGCGAGCAGTACTTC	CASSLVSQMGEQYF
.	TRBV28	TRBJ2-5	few	TGTGCCAGCAGTTTTGTTCTCCAAGAGACCCAGTACTTC	CASSFVLQETQYF
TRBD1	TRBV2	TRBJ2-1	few	TGTGCCATCGACAGGGCGAAATACAATGAGCAGTTCTTC	CAIDRAKYNEQFF